This is a list of T cell receptor beta chains from one sample in a study of T cells in Graves' hyperthyroidism and ophthalmopathy. MiXCR, run by TCRdb on the multiplex PCR reads, gives a single entry per CDR3 protein. The data show approximately 260,000 distinct CDR3 sequences, roughly 15% seen once. Material: blood. The receptors here all came from a woman between 45 and 65 years old with Graves' hyperthyroidism that later progressed to Graves' ophthalmopathy. Each CDR3 is given with its conserved first and last residue. D genes are given only for firm matches. Some rows have no size entry. The others give once, few or many, or a class for an expanded clone.

length: 11; size: NA; J: TRBJ2-7; D: NA; V: TRBV6-1; CDR3: CASSVRDEQYF; DNA: TGTGCCAGCAGTGTCAGGGACGAGCAGTACTTC
length: 14; size: many; J: TRBJ2-5; D: TRBD2; V: TRBV30; CDR3: CAWSVMISGGPQYF; DNA: TGTGCCTGGAGTGTAATGATTAGCGGGGGCCCCCAGTACTTC
length: 17; size: NA; J: TRBJ2-2; D: TRBD2; V: TRBV7-3; CDR3: CASSATSARANTGELFF; DNA: TGTGCCAGCAGCGCCACTAGCGCCCGGGCGAACACCGGGGAGCTGTTTTTT
length: 14; size: NA; J: TRBJ1-5; D: TRBD1; V: TRBV12-3/TRBV12-4; CDR3: CASTRSGGNQPQHF; DNA: TGTGCCAGCACCCGTTCAGGGGGGAATCAGCCCCAGCATTTT
length: 11; size: many; J: TRBJ2-1; D: TRBD1; V: TRBV10-3; CDR3: CASLAGGEQFF; DNA: TGTGCCAGCCTAGCAGGGGGTGAGCAGTTCTTC
length: 13; size: many; J: TRBJ2-7; D: NA; V: TRBV4-1; CDR3: CASSQQLGDEQYF; DNA: TGCGCCAGCAGCCAACAACTGGGCGACGAGCAGTACTTC
length: 15; size: many; J: TRBJ1-1; D: NA; V: TRBV12-3/TRBV12-4; CDR3: CASSNQYSKRTEAFF; DNA: TGTGCCAGCAGCAACCAATATAGTAAAAGGACTGAAGCTTTCTTT
length: 18; size: NA; J: TRBJ2-1; D: TRBD2; V: TRBV30; CDR3: CAWKGRTSGLLSYNEQFF; DNA: TGTGCCTGGAAAGGGAGGACTAGCGGCCTATTATCCTACAATGAGCAGTTCTTC
length: 16; size: many; J: TRBJ2-1; D: NA; V: TRBV7-8; CDR3: CASSLEQPGAYNEQFF; DNA: TGTGCCAGCAGCTTAGAGCAGCCGGGAGCCTACAATGAGCAGTTCTTC
length: 16; size: few; J: TRBJ2-2; D: TRBD2; V: TRBV19; CDR3: CAVIGLAGAIGGELFF; DNA: TGTGCCGTGATAGGGCTAGCGGGGGCCATCGGCGGGGAGCTGTTTTTT
length: 15; size: many; J: TRBJ1-2; D: NA; V: TRBV7-8; CDR3: CASSFAGGRGYGYTF; DNA: TGTGCCAGCAGCTTCGCGGGGGGGCGCGGCTATGGCTACACCTTC
length: 13; size: many; J: TRBJ1-2; D: NA; V: TRBV20-1; CDR3: CSTNHREYYGYTF; DNA: TGCAGTACCAACCACAGGGAGTACTATGGCTACACCTTC
length: 14; size: many; J: TRBJ2-5; D: NA; V: TRBV5-6; CDR3: CASSSQITQETQYF; DNA: TGTGCCAGCAGCTCACAGATAACCCAAGAGACCCAGTACTTC
length: 15; size: NA; J: TRBJ2-2; D: TRBD1; V: TRBV6-5; CDR3: CASSYPQGVTGELFF; DNA: TGTGCCAGCAGTTACCCACAGGGGGTCACCGGGGAGCTGTTTTTT
length: 12; size: NA; J: TRBJ2-7; D: NA; V: TRBV10-2; CDR3: CASSTHGYEQYF; DNA: TGCGCCAGCAGTACCCACGGCTACGAGCAGTACTTC
length: 18; size: many; J: TRBJ2-1; D: TRBD2; V: TRBV24-1; CDR3: CATSDSTSGAGTYNEQFF; DNA: TGTGCCACCAGTGATTCGACCAGCGGAGCGGGGACTTACAATGAGCAGTTCTTC
length: 14; size: many; J: TRBJ2-3; D: NA; V: TRBV27; CDR3: CASSRDEITDTQYF; DNA: TGTGCCAGCAGTCGAGATGAGATCACAGATACGCAGTATTTT
length: 16; size: NA; J: TRBJ2-3; D: TRBD2; V: TRBV20-1; CDR3: CSASPLGAGGTDTQYF; DNA: TGCAGTGCTAGCCCTCTAGGAGCGGGAGGTACAGATACGCAGTATTTT
length: 15; size: many; J: TRBJ1-2; D: TRBD1; V: TRBV6-1; CDR3: CASSEWTGVNYGYTF; DNA: TGTGCCAGCAGTGAGTGGACAGGGGTAAACTATGGCTACACCTTC
length: 16; size: many; J: TRBJ2-5; D: TRBD2; V: TRBV5-1; CDR3: CASSLAPSGTGETQYF; DNA: TGCGCCAGCAGCTTGGCTCCTAGCGGGACCGGGGAGACCCAGTACTTC
length: 13; size: NA; J: TRBJ2-2; D: NA; V: TRBV10-3; CDR3: CAIRGVNTGELFF; DNA: TGTGCCATCAGGGGAGTGAACACCGGGGAGCTGTTTTTT
length: 13; size: many; J: TRBJ2-5; D: NA; V: TRBV6-6; CDR3: CASSYRDEETQYF; DNA: TGTGCCAGCAGTTACCGGGATGAGGAGACCCAGTACTTC
length: 13; size: many; J: TRBJ2-7; D: NA; V: TRBV20-1; CDR3: CSAPAGGGDEQYF; DNA: TGCAGTGCTCCGGCTGGAGGGGGGGACGAGCAGTACTTC
length: 16; size: NA; J: TRBJ2-1; D: TRBD2; V: TRBV10-3; CDR3: CAISESASGRGNEQFF; DNA: TGTGCCATCAGTGAGTCCGCTAGCGGGAGGGGTAATGAGCAGTTCTTC